This T cell receptor beta chain was profiled in a study of blood T cell repertoires in COVID-19. Study details: Researchers got acute and convalescent COVID-19 samples from the United States, Italy and Spain. Nucleic acid was either cDNA or gDNA, and it came from T cells, B-cell-depleted T cells, or PBMCs.

Methods used by the authors: Quantification of nucleated cells was approximated via reference gene primer amplification. Sequencing was performed with immunoSEQ multiplex PCR; in TCRdb, only in-frame clones are kept and a portion is missing. V and J calls and clone size follow that table, whereas D and trimming were derived from the DNA. In the table there are some 71,000 clones, over 75% of which are singletons. Germline CDR1 and CDR2: MDHEN and SYDVKM. Trimming pared 8 bases from V and 2 bases from J, leaving 13 bases between. The CDR3 is made up of 13 amino acids. The chain has TRBV28 and TRBJ2-7; D gene uncertain. Sample: peripheral blood. This clonotype was obtained from a woman between 18 and 29 years old with acute or convalescent COVID-19. The CDR3 spells CASFDTSTYEQYF. CDR3 nucleotides: TGTGCCAGCTTTGACACCTCGACCTACGAGCAGTACTTC.